Listed here are 14 T cell receptor beta chains from one sample, sequenced in a study of technical replicates of blood from several donors. The protocol was immunoSEQ multiplex PCR, while the TCRdb copy is restricted to in-frame clones and leaves out a portion. The sample contains some 60,000 clones, just under 90% of which appear only once. The sequenced sample consisted of PBMCs. These receptors came from a human donor in good health. Some clones in this sample may be carry-over from other donors' samples.

The chain joins TRBV6-5 to TRBJ1-2; a weak D match, TRBD1 (6 bases). Germline V lookup: CDR1 MNHEY, CDR2 SVGAGI. V was clipped by 2 bases and J by 4 bases, with 14 bases between them. This CDR3 spans 15 amino acids. Written as DNA, the CDR3 is TGTGCCAGCAGTTACACCACAGGGTTAGGCTATGGCTACACCTTC. Protein product: CASSYTTGLGYGYTF.

The chain joins TRBV19 to TRBJ2-3, with 7 bases identical to TRBD1. Germline V gene lookup returns CDR1 LNHDA and CDR2 SQIVND (reference sequence). The trim removed 5 bases at V and 0 bases at J, leaving 5 bases unmatched. The CDR3 sequence is 15 residues long. The CDR3 loop reads CASSATGDSTDTQYF. In DNA, the CDR3 is TGTGCCAGTAGTGCCACAGGGGACAGCACAGATACGCAGTATTTT.

The chain has TRBV7-9 and TRBJ1-4, with a possible D match to TRBD1 (5 bases). V was pared by 4 bases and J by 12 bases, with 9 bases between. This CDR3 is 11 amino acids long. The V gene's germline CDR1 is SEHNR and CDR2 FQNEAQ (reference sequence). CDR3 region: CASSSGTELFF. CDR3 sequence (DNA): TGTGCCAGCAGCTCAGGGACTGAACTGTTTTTT. Combining the CDR3 with reference TRBV7-9 and TRBJ1-4 gives the whole variable domain DTGVSQNPRHKITKRGQNVTFRCDPISEHNRLYWYRQTLGQGPEFLTYFQNEAQLEKSRLLSDRFSAERPKGSFSTLEIQRTEQGDSAMYLCASSSGTELFFGSGTQLSVL.

The genes are TRBV4-3 and TRBJ2-7; 7 bases align to TRBD1. Losses at the gene ends were 0 bases for V and 0 bases for J; bases not matched to a gene: 5. The CDR3 loop spans 16 amino acids. Germline loops: CDR1 LGHNA, CDR2 YSLEER. The CDR3 DNA sequence: TGCGCCAGCAGCCAAGATCGGGACAGAGTCTCCTACGAGCAGTACTTC. Translated: CASSQDRDRVSYEQYF.

This clone occurred once. The V gene is TRBV4-3, the J gene TRBJ1-1; D gene unclear. The CDR3 runs to 14 residues. V lost 0 bases to trimming and J lost 1 base, with 6 bases between them. Germline values: CDR1 LGHNA, CDR2 YSLEER. CDR3 nucleotide sequence: TGCGCCAGCAGCCAAGAAACAGAGAACACTGAAGCTTTCTTT. This codes for CASSQETENTEAFF.

The chain has TRBV7-9 and TRBJ2-2; the match to TRBD2 covers 12 bases. CDR1 is SEHNR, CDR2 FQNEAQ, per germline (reference sequence). The V gene end was trimmed by 5 bases and the J gene end by 4 bases; junction bases not matched to a gene: 5. The CDR3 is 16 amino acids. The CDR3 DNA follows: TGTGCCAGCAGCCCCCTAGCGGGGGGGCCCACCGGGGAGCTGTTTTTT. This translates into CASSPLAGGPTGELFF.

The chain uses TRBV5-8 and TRBJ2-1; D uncertain. V was pared by 0 bases and J by 0 bases, with 7 bases between. Germline CDR1 SGHTS, CDR2 YDEGEE. The CDR3 loop spans 15 amino acids. The CDR3 loop reads CASSLERSSYNEQFF. CDR3 in DNA: TGTGCCAGCAGCTTGGAGAGGAGCTCCTACAATGAGCAGTTCTTC. Complete variable domain (other parts from reference TRBV5-8 and TRBJ2-1): EAGVTQSPTHLIKTRGQQATLRCSPISGHTSVYWYQQALGLGLQFLLWYDEGEERNRGNFPPRFSGRQFPNYSSELNVNALELEDSALYLCASSLERSSYNEQFFGPGTRLTVL.

This chain uses TRBV4-1 with TRBJ1-6; D gene uncertain. With 0 bases removed from V and 8 bases from J, the gap between germline ends came to 5 bases. There are 13 residues in the CDR3. From germline, CDR1 is MGHRA and CDR2 YSYEKL. This chain's CDR3 is CASSQELDSPLHF. The CDR3, as DNA: TGCGCCAGCAGCCAAGAACTTGATTCACCCCTCCACTTT.

The rearrangement uses TRBV6-1 and TRBJ2-7; no clear D. V lost 1 base to trimming and J lost 2 bases, with 6 bases between them. The length of the CDR3 is 13 residues. The V gene's germline CDR1 is MNHNS and CDR2 SASEGT. The CDR3 is CASSEELAYEQYF. Written as DNA, the CDR3 is TGTGCCAGCAGTGAAGAACTGGCCTACGAGCAGTACTTC.

This clone is a singleton in its sample. V and J are TRBV5-1 and TRBJ2-5; 7 bases fit TRBD2. Germline V lookup: CDR1 SGHRS, CDR2 YFSETQ. CDR3 length: 13 residues. Trimming at V came to 4 bases and at J to 2 bases, leaving 2 bases not matched to a gene. DNA of the CDR3: TGCGCCAGCAGCCCCGGGGGGCAAGAGACCCAGTACTTC. Translation gives CASSPGGQETQYF.

This clone was seen just once. The chain combines TRBV4-3 with TRBJ2-6; weak D call: TRBD2 (5 bases). This CDR3 is built from 17 residues. The germline V gene has CDR1 LGHNA and CDR2 YSLEER. V was shortened by 0 bases and J by 0 bases, with 9 bases between the two germline ends. DNA for the CDR3: TGCGCCAGCAGCCAAGAAGGGAGACCCTCTGGGGCCAACGTCCTGACTTTC. This gives the protein CASSQEGRPSGANVLTF.

This clone was counted only a few times. V gene TRBV7-9 combines with J gene TRBJ1-5, with 8 bases matching TRBD1. CDR3 length: 15 amino acids. Germline CDR1 and CDR2: SEHNR and FQNEAQ (reference sequence). Trimming at V came to 3 bases and at J to 2 bases, leaving 3 bases not matched to a gene. The CDR3 protein is CASSFTTGGNQPQHF. Written as DNA, the CDR3 is TGTGCCAGCAGCTTTACGACAGGGGGCAATCAGCCCCAGCATTTT.

J is TRBJ2-4 and V is TRBV7-2; 8 bases align to TRBD2. V lost 5 bases to trimming and J lost 0 bases; unmatched junction nucleotides: 6. This CDR3 region has 16 residues. Germline CDR1 and CDR2: SGHTA and FQGNSA. The CDR3 DNA reads TGTGCCAGCAGCATTAGCGGGATAGTAGCCAAAAACATTCAGTACTTC. Translation gives CASSISGIVAKNIQYF.

This chain uses TRBV4-3 with TRBJ1-4; D remains ambiguous. Trimming stripped 4 bases from V and 8 bases from J, with 11 bases between. From germline, CDR1 is LGHNA and CDR2 YSLEER. The CDR3 is 13 residues long. Written as DNA, the CDR3 is TGCGCCAGCAGCCCGAGCCGGCGGGAAAAACTGTTTTTT. This encodes CASSPSRREKLFF.